The sample holds a few counts of the clone carrying this TCR beta chain. The antigen is not known. The source of the sample is a study of beta chain features in type 1 diabetes. On the study more broadly: Examination spanned around 110,000,000 sorted cells from all samples. Study results and caveats: The VDJ junctions of type 1 diabetes patients carried fewer insertions and more deletions. Naive, central memory and Treg TCRB repertoires appeared more alike in patients than in healthy donors.

J lost 3 bases, V lost 7 bases, and 6 bases had no gene match. The germline CDR1 and CDR2 sequences are ENHRY and SYGVKD. The CDR3 is 14 amino acids. Of the isolated RNA, all was reverse transcribed, and so the sequenced material was expressed TCRB transcripts. The repertoire was sequenced with immunoSEQ multiplex PCR; TCRdb's copy has only in-frame clones and lacks some. The sample has 350,000 to 450,000 clones, less than 15% seen once; the top ten hold approximately 0.019%. CD45RO/CCR7/CD25/CD127/CD95/CD27 staining was used to isolate CD4+ naive, central memory, regulatory and stem cell-like memory cells by sorting.

The V and J genes are TRBV10-3 and TRBJ2-1, with 7 bases that match TRBD1. Material: naive CD4+ T cells from blood. The clonotype originates from a woman in her late teens or twenties in good health. The CDR3 spells CAINLGGNYNEQFF. Written as DNA, the CDR3 is TGTGCCATCAATCTAGGGGGCAACTACAATGAGCAGTTCTTC.